The 32 T cell receptor beta chains below come from one sample, sequenced in a study of cytomegalovirus exposure and HLA in healthy donors. Both 60 Vbeta primers and 13 Jbeta primers went into the PCR. The assay was immunoSEQ multiplex PCR, and TCRdb's table has in-frame clones only and misses some. This table has about 67,000 clones, about 82% appearing once. Sequenced material: PBMCs. All receptors come from a woman aged 25 to 39 in good health and CMV-seronegative.

The chain is built from TRBV7-2 and TRBJ2-3, with 7 bases identical to TRBD2. Germline assignment: CDR1 SGHTA and CDR2 FQGNSA. The CDR3 runs to 16 residues. Germline trimming cut 2 bases from V and 2 bases from J; bases unmatched to any gene: 7. CDR3 residues: CASSLRPGGYTDTQYF. In nucleotides, the CDR3 is TGTGCCAGCAGCTTACGTCCGGGAGGATACACAGATACGCAGTATTTT.

V usage is TRBV19 and J usage is TRBJ1-6, with D unclear. The V end was cut by 5 bases, the J end by 7 bases, with 12 bases between. The germline V gene has CDR1 LNHDA and CDR2 SQIVND (reference sequence). This CDR3 comprises 14 residues. In nucleotides, the CDR3 is TGTGCCAGTAGTCCCGGTCTCCGCAATTCACCCCTCCACTTT. Amino acid sequence: CASSPGLRNSPLHF.

This chain links TRBV7-9 with TRBJ2-7; 7 bases align to TRBD2. The junction had 4 bases not matched to a gene; V was cut back by 5 bases and J by 0 bases. The CDR3 is made up of 14 amino acids. The V gene's germline CDR1 is SEHNR and CDR2 FQNEAQ (reference sequence). The CDR3 DNA sequence: TGTGCCAGCAGCATTAGCGGGTACTCCTACGAGCAGTACTTC. Protein: CASSISGYSYEQYF.

This chain links TRBV6-5 with TRBJ1-2, with TRBD1 as a possible D gene (6 bases). This CDR3 has 13 amino acids. Germline-derived CDR1 and CDR2 are MNHEY and SVGAGI. With 6 bases removed from V and 4 bases from J, the gap between germline ends came to 12 bases. The CDR3 region has the DNA TGTGCCAGCAGACTCGGACAGTCCTATGGCTACACCTTC. Translation: CASRLGQSYGYTF.

The chain uses TRBV6-5 and TRBJ1-1; 8 bases line up with TRBD1. Germline CDR1 MNHEY, CDR2 SVGAGI. This CDR3 comprises 14 residues. J gave up 5 bases and V 7 bases, and 9 bases lay outside the gene matches. CDR3 residues: CASTPAGGYTEAFF. The CDR3, as DNA: TGTGCCAGCACCCCTGCAGGGGGCTATACTGAAGCTTTCTTT.

The chain recombines TRBV7-8 with TRBJ2-3, with TRBD1 matching 8 bases. This CDR3 has 16 residues. Germline CDR1 reads SGHVS; CDR2 reads FQNEAQ. V was clipped by 4 bases and J by 9 bases; unmatched bases: 15. The CDR3 sequence: CASSSVRDRSLGTQYF. DNA for the CDR3: TGTGCCAGCAGCTCCGTCCGGGACAGGTCCCTAGGGACGCAGTATTTT.

This clone was detected only a few times. This chain uses TRBV28 with TRBJ2-3; TRBD2 matches at 8 bases. V shed 0 bases, J shed 10 bases, and the junction held 12 bases outside the gene matches. This CDR3 contains 16 residues. Per the germline V gene, CDR1 is MDHEN and CDR2 is SYDVKM. CDR3: CASSLWSGGPLVAQYF. As DNA, the CDR3 is TGTGCCAGCAGTTTATGGAGCGGGGGCCCCTTGGTGGCGCAGTATTTT.

This clone was seen just once. The V gene is TRBV5-4, the J gene TRBJ2-2; D not resolved. The CDR3 extends over 13 amino acids. Deletions cut 2 bases from V and 5 bases from J, with 7 bases between. Germline-derived CDR1 and CDR2 are SGHNT and YYREEE (reference sequence). In DNA, the CDR3 is TGTGCCAGCAGCTTACCCGGGACCGGGGAGCTGTTTTTT. Translated: CASSLPGTGELFF.

This chain links TRBV6-5 with TRBJ1-3; 9 bases align to TRBD1. CDR1 MNHEY and CDR2 SVGAGI come from the germline V gene. CDR3 length equals 15 residues. Trimming removed 5 bases from V and 4 bases from J; junction bases left unmatched: 6. CDR3 bases: TGTGCCAGCAGTCGAGGGACAGGGTCAGGAAACACCATATATTTT. Amino acid sequence: CASSRGTGSGNTIYF.

J is TRBJ1-1 and V is TRBV27; D gene ambiguous. The CDR3 contains 14 residues. The V and J ends lost 5 bases and 3 bases respectively, with 13 bases between them. Germline-derived CDR1 and CDR2 are MNHEY and SMNVEV (reference sequence). The CDR3 nucleotides read TGTGCCAGCAGTCCCCCCGGGAGGTACACTGAAGCTTTCTTT. This encodes CASSPPGRYTEAFF.

The chain employs TRBV6-5 and TRBJ1-1; D remains unclear. The ends were cut back, 5 bases at V and 3 bases at J, with 16 bases in the middle. The length of the CDR3 is 15 residues. The germline V gene has CDR1 MNHEY and CDR2 SVGAGI. DNA of the CDR3: TGTGCCAGCAGTCTCCTGGTCCACCCAGACACTGAAGCTTTCTTT. It encodes CASSLLVHPDTEAFF.

The sample holds one count of this clone. The CDR3 region has the DNA TGTGCCAGCAGTGCCCCGGGACAGGGTTACTACGAGCAGTACTTC. It translates to CASSAPGQGYYEQYF. The chain employs TRBV25-1 and TRBJ2-7; 9 bases line up with TRBD1. Germline V CDR1 and CDR2: MGHDK, SYGVNS. The trim removed 4 bases at V and 3 bases at J, leaving 7 bases unmatched. The CDR3 extends over 15 amino acids.

The chain couples TRBV5-6 to TRBJ1-2, with no clear D. V lost 1 base, J lost 11 bases, and 12 bases lay in between. CDR3 size: 12 residues. Germline V gene lookup returns CDR1 SGHDT and CDR2 YYEEEE. CDR3 in amino acids: CASSLWSLNYTF. The CDR3 bases are TGTGCCAGCAGCTTGTGGTCACTGAATTACACCTTC.

V and J are TRBV6-1 and TRBJ2-1, with 10 bases that match TRBD2. The CDR3 is made up of 14 amino acids. From germline, CDR1 is MNHNS and CDR2 SASEGT. The V segment lost 0 bases and the J segment 7 bases; nucleotides outside the gene matches: 0. The CDR3 region is CASSEASGGNEQFF. CDR3 nucleotides: TGTGCCAGCAGTGAAGCTAGCGGGGGGAATGAGCAGTTCTTC.

The chain joins TRBV5-5 to TRBJ2-6, with D hard to call. Germline assignment: CDR1 SGHKS and CDR2 YYEKEE (reference sequence). V lost 1 base and J lost 0, with 2 bases in between. CDR3 length: 14 amino acids. In DNA form, the CDR3 reads TGTGCCAGCAGCTTGTACTCTGGGGCCAACGTCCTGACTTTC. It translates to CASSLYSGANVLTF.

This clone has just one count. The CDR3 spells CASIGRKGSLGYEQYF. The DNA of the CDR3 is TGTGCCAGCATTGGTCGGAAGGGGTCCCTAGGTTACGAGCAGTACTTC. V usage is TRBV2 and J usage is TRBJ2-7; D possibly corresponds to TRBD1 (5 bases). The CDR3 loop spans 16 amino acids. Deletions cut 7 bases from V and 4 bases from J, with 23 bases between. Germline V CDR1 and CDR2: SNHLY, FYNNEI.

This chain joins TRBV5-1 and TRBJ2-7, with a possible D match to TRBD1 (6 bases). This CDR3 spans 13 amino acids. Germline CDR1 SGHRS, CDR2 YFSETQ. Deletions cut 4 bases from V and 7 bases from J, with 15 bases between. The CDR3 nucleotides read TGCGCCAGCAGCCAGGGGACGGTTAGGGAGCAGTACTTC. This gives the protein CASSQGTVREQYF.

The CDR3 sequence: CAITSPSTGANVLTF. CDR3 bases: TGTGCCATCACTAGCCCCAGCACTGGGGCCAACGTCCTGACTTTC. V usage is TRBV10-3 and J usage is TRBJ2-6; D is perhaps TRBD2 (5 bases). The V end was cut by 7 bases, the J end by 2 bases, with 12 bases between. This CDR3 is built from 15 residues. Looked up from germline, CDR1 is ENHRY and CDR2 is SYGVKD.

This clone was seen once. The rearrangement links TRBV18 to TRBJ1-2, with 7 bases identical to TRBD1. Germline V gives CDR1 KGHSH, CDR2 LQKENI. The V segment lost 2 bases and the J segment 3 bases; nucleotides outside the gene matches: 9. The CDR3 is made up of 16 amino acids. The CDR3 nucleotides are TGTGCCAGCTCACCAGGCTGGGACAGCTCTTACTATGGCTACACCTTC. Translation: CASSPGWDSSYYGYTF.

This clone appeared a single time. The chain joins TRBV30 to TRBJ1-4; maybe TRBD1 (6 bases). Germline V gives CDR1 GTSNPN, CDR2 SVGIG (reference sequence). V gave up 1 base and J gave up 2 bases, with 8 bases separating them. This CDR3 spans 14 amino acids. The CDR3 sequence: CAWSGQGTNEKLFF. Here the CDR3 DNA reads TGTGCCTGGAGTGGTCAGGGGACTAATGAAAAACTGTTTTTT.

The J gene is TRBJ2-1, the V gene TRBV7-6, with D unresolved. This CDR3 is 13 amino acids long. The V gene lost 4 bases and the J gene lost 7 bases, with 11 bases spanning the gap. CDR1 and CDR2 (germline): SGHVS, FNYEAQ. The CDR3 region is CASSSRPSNEQFF. The DNA for the CDR3 is TGTGCCAGCAGCTCGCGGCCTTCTAATGAGCAGTTCTTC.

Only a few counts were recorded for this clone. V gene TRBV10-2 combines with J gene TRBJ1-5; D gene ambiguous. Germline values: CDR1 WSHSY, CDR2 SAAADI. V gave up 11 bases and J gave up 2 bases, with 16 bases separating them. This CDR3 is built from 14 residues. The CDR3 bases are TGCGCCGGCCCTAACGGGAGATGCAATCAGCCCCAGCATTTT. Residues: CAGPNGRCNQPQHF.

The rearrangement joins TRBV15 to TRBJ1-1; 7 nucleotides line up with TRBD1. CDR1 and CDR2 from the germline V gene are LNHNV and YYDKDF (reference sequence). CDR3 length: 15 residues. J lost 1 base, V lost 5 bases, and 7 bases had no gene match. CDR3: CATSPRQGGNTEAFF. CDR3 DNA: TGTGCCACCAGCCCGCGACAGGGCGGGAACACTGAAGCTTTCTTT.

In DNA, the CDR3 is TGTGCCAGCAGCCAAGATTGGACACGTCAAGAGACCCAGTACTTC. Translated: CASSQDWTRQETQYF. The gene calls are TRBV14 and TRBJ2-5; tentative D call: TRBD1 (5 bases). CDR3 length: 15 residues. Per the germline V gene, CDR1 is SGHDN and CDR2 is FVKESK. Trimming stripped 0 bases from V and 2 bases from J, with 10 bases between.

V gene TRBV28 combines with J gene TRBJ1-1; no definite D call. Germline CDR1 reads MDHEN; CDR2 reads SYDVKM. V was trimmed by 3 bases and J by 1 base, leaving 9 bases between them. This CDR3 has 14 residues. DNA for the CDR3: TGTGCCAGCAGTTTTGAGGGTAGGAACACTGAAGCTTTCTTT. Its protein product is CASSFEGRNTEAFF.

CDR3 residues: CASSSGQGASNSPLHF. The CDR3 DNA reads as TGTGCCAGCAGCTCGGGACAGGGGGCAAGTAATTCACCCCTCCACTTT. V and J are TRBV5-6 and TRBJ1-6, with TRBD1 matching 12 bases. CDR1 and CDR2 (germline): SGHDT, YYEEEE. CDR3 size: 16 residues. Trimming cost V 3 bases and J 6 bases; bases outside gene matches: 4.

This rearrangement joins TRBV11-3 to TRBJ2-5; D not certain. CDR1 is SGHNT and CDR2 is YENEEA in the germline V gene. CDR3 size: 14 residues. The ends were cut back, 1 base at V and 1 base at J, with 7 bases in the middle. The CDR3 protein is CASSLGGVQETQYF. The CDR3 DNA follows: TGTGCCAGCAGCTTAGGTGGAGTCCAAGAGACCCAGTACTTC.

This rearrangement joins TRBV30 to TRBJ1-1, with D possibly matching TRBD1 (5 bases). V shed 2 bases and J shed 0 bases, with 16 bases lying between them. The CDR3 spans 16 residues. Looked up from germline, CDR1 is GTSNPN and CDR2 is SVGIG (reference sequence). The CDR3 loop is CAWSQADGHMNTEAFF. DNA of the CDR3: TGTGCCTGGAGTCAGGCGGACGGACACATGAACACTGAAGCTTTCTTT.

The gene calls are TRBV19 and TRBJ1-2; D is unclear. V lost 2 bases to trimming and J lost 3 bases, with 4 bases between them. The CDR3 runs to 12 residues. Germline CDR1 is LNHDA and CDR2 is SQIVND (reference sequence). The CDR3 is CASSITDYGYTF. The CDR3 coding sequence is TGTGCCAGTAGTATAACGGACTATGGCTACACCTTC.

The V call is TRBV6-5, the J call TRBJ2-7; 8 positions agree with TRBD1. Germline V CDR1 and CDR2: MNHEY, SVGAGI. The V gene end was trimmed by 2 bases and the J gene end by 3 bases; junction bases not matched to a gene: 9. The CDR3 consists of 16 residues. CDR3 nucleotides: TGTGCCAGCAGTTACCGAATGGACAGGGTTAACTACGAGCAGTACTTC. It encodes CASSYRMDRVNYEQYF.

The chain combines TRBV30 with TRBJ1-1; TRBD1 matches at 7 bases. Germline V gene lookup returns CDR1 GTSNPN and CDR2 SVGIG (reference sequence). The ends lost 6 bases at V and 11 bases at J; junction bases unmatched: 18. The CDR3 is 14 amino acids. The CDR3 loop is CACLLGQDLLEAFF. DNA for the CDR3: TGTGCCTGTTTACTAGGACAGGACCTCTTGGAGGCTTTCTTT.

This clone was observed a single time. The CDR3 spells CASSPPGQTNTEAFF. DNA of the CDR3: TGTGCCAGCAGTCCACCGGGACAGACGAACACTGAAGCTTTCTTT. The J gene is TRBJ1-1, the V gene TRBV28, with TRBD1 matching over 7 bases. The V segment lost 5 bases and the J segment 1 base; nucleotides outside the gene matches: 7. The CDR3 loop spans 15 amino acids. Germline loops: CDR1 MDHEN, CDR2 SYDVKM.